This TCR beta chain was identified during a study of regulatory T cells in long-lasting Graves disease. iRepertoire HTBI primers and Arm-PCR of CDR3 regions built TCR beta libraries. A single record per CDR3 protein comes from TCRdb applying MiXCR to the multiplex PCR reads. Of 550,000 to 650,000 distinct CDR3 sequences in the sample, 15% to 20% are singletons; the top ten hold around 12%. Noted time point: newly diagnosed GD, antithyroid drugs for less than 3 months. PBMCs provided the RNA from which the TCR library was made. Germline CDR1 reads MNHEY; CDR2 reads SVGAGI. The CDR3 consists of 13 residues. V was shortened by 0 bases and J by 6 bases, with 6 bases between the two germline ends. This clonotype was detected ten times or more. This sample also belongs to another study, concerning T cells in Graves' hyperthyroidism and ophthalmopathy.

The sample in question was peripheral blood mononuclear cells (PBMCs), obtained at new diagnosis, from a patient treated with antithyroid drugs. The clonotype was recovered from a man younger than 35 with Graves disease. The chain uses TRBV6-5 and TRBJ2-1; D remains ambiguous. CDR3 in DNA: TGTGCCAGCAGTTACTCAAGGACCAATGAGCAGTTCTTC. Protein: CASSYSRTNEQFF.